This entry lists 30 T cell receptor beta chains sequenced from one sample in a study of T-cell reconstitution after alpha-beta-depleted transplantation in children. Preparing the TCRbeta library involved the use of unique molecular identifiers. MiXCR, applied by TCRdb to the PCR reads, yields one record per CDR3 protein. The table records hundreds of thousands of distinct CDR3 sequences, 8.5% to 10% of them present only once. The starting material was PBMCs from the stem cell graft donor, obtained from the stem cell graft. These receptors originate from a human donor who donated a stem cell graft to a child with acute lymphoblastic leukemia.

This clonotype appeared many times. The gene calls are TRBV7-9 and TRBJ1-4, with a weak D call TRBD1 (5 bases). The CDR3 has 14 residues. V was clipped by 0 bases and J by 7 bases, with 9 bases between them. Germline CDR1 reads SEHNR; CDR2 reads FQNEAQ (reference sequence). CDR3 amino acids: CASSLAAGFEKLFF. The CDR3 nucleotides read TGTGCCAGCAGCTTAGCAGCAGGGTTTGAAAAACTGTTTTTT.

This clonotype was picked up a small number of times. The V gene is TRBV12-3 or TRBV12-4, the J gene TRBJ1-1; perhaps TRBD1 as D (5 bases). V gave up 4 bases and J gave up 1 base, with 10 bases separating them. CDR3 length: 14 residues. DNA of the CDR3: TGTGCCAGCAGTTCGGGACCCCCGAACACTGAAGCTTTCTTT. Translation: CASSSGPPNTEAFF.

As for this clonotype: Being one base from a much bigger clone, this may be a read error. This chain uses TRBV5-1 with TRBJ2-3, with 8 nucleotides matching TRBD1. With V trimmed by 3 bases and J by 0 bases, 9 bases remained unmatched. CDR1 and CDR2 from the germline V gene are SGHRS and YFSETQ. The CDR3 sequence is 17 residues long. CDR3 nucleotide sequence: TGCGCCAGCAGCTCTATCTTCGGGGACAGGAGCACAGATACGCAGTATTTT. Translation gives CASSSIFGDRSTDTQYF.

This clonotype was recorded a few times. The chain combines TRBV5-1 with TRBJ2-7, with 10 bases matching TRBD2. CDR3 length: 14 amino acids. Germline CDR1 SGHRS, CDR2 YFSETQ. V lost 9 bases, J lost 4 bases, and 10 bases stayed unmatched. The CDR3 loop reads CATCELAGGYEQYF. The DNA of the CDR3 is TGCGCCACGTGTGAGTTAGCGGGGGGATACGAGCAGTACTTC.

V is TRBV5-1 and J is TRBJ2-1, with 9 positions matching TRBD2. The germline V gene has CDR1 SGHRS and CDR2 YFSETQ. V dropped 3 bases and J dropped 8; count of bases not matched to a gene: 9. The length of the CDR3 is 15 residues. This CDR3 is CASSWGSGGGDEQFF. In DNA, the CDR3 is TGCGCCAGCAGCTGGGGTAGCGGGGGTGGCGATGAGCAGTTCTTC.

V is TRBV24-1 and J is TRBJ1-4; 7 bases fit TRBD1. Germline loops: CDR1 KGHDR, CDR2 SFDVKD. The trim removed 2 bases at V and 0 bases at J, leaving 5 bases unmatched. The CDR3 length is 17 residues. CDR3 DNA: TGTGCCACCAGTGATTCTTACAGGGGAGCAACTAATGAAAAACTGTTTTTT. It is translated as CATSDSYRGATNEKLFF.

This clonotype was recorded many times. This rearrangement joins TRBV3-1 to TRBJ1-1; tentatively, D is TRBD1 (5 bases). The CDR3 runs 15 residues. V lost 4 bases and J 4 bases, leaving 16 bases between the germline ends. In germline, CDR1 is LGHDT, CDR2 YNNKEL (reference sequence). Written as DNA, the CDR3 is TGTGCCAGCAGCCTAGGCGGTTTTGGGGGCACTGAAGCTTTCTTT. Translating gives CASSLGGFGGTEAFF.

The rearrangement uses TRBV20-1 and TRBJ1-1; a possible D gene is TRBD1 (6 bases). The germline V and J ends were trimmed by 7 bases and 11 bases, with 20 bases remaining between them. Germline assignment: CDR1 DFQATT and CDR2 SNEGSKA (reference sequence). The CDR3 sequence is 12 residues long. The CDR3 is CSGSGVGELAFF. The CDR3, as DNA: TGCAGTGGATCAGGGGTAGGGGAGCTTGCTTTCTTT.

Many counts were recorded for this clonotype. The chain has TRBV3-1 and TRBJ2-1; 8 positions match TRBD2. Germline CDR1 is LGHDT and CDR2 is YNNKEL (reference sequence). The CDR3 loop spans 15 amino acids. V shed 2 bases and J 4 bases; nucleotides not matched to a gene: 4. The CDR3 bases are TGTGCCAGCAGCCAACGGGGACTAGAATACAATGAGCAGTTCTTC. Its translation is CASSQRGLEYNEQFF.

At least ten counts were recorded for this clonotype. The chain recombines TRBV10-3 with TRBJ1-2; D is unresolved. V was clipped by 3 bases and J by 5 bases, with 7 bases between them. The germline V gene encodes CDR1 ENHRY and CDR2 SYGVKD. This CDR3 has 12 residues. CDR3 bases: TGTGCCATCAGTGATGAAGGTTATGGCTACACCTTC. Translation: CAISDEGYGYTF.

This clonotype was counted at least ten times. The chain recombines TRBV10-2 with TRBJ2-7; 7 nucleotides agree with TRBD2. CDR1 is WSHSY and CDR2 is SAAADI in the germline V gene. This CDR3 is built from 14 residues. Trimming cost V 0 bases and J 4 bases; bases outside gene matches: 3. The CDR3 loop is CASSESGGRYEQYF. In nucleotides, the CDR3 is TGCGCCAGCAGTGAGTCGGGGGGGAGGTACGAGCAGTACTTC.

This chain joins TRBV6-2 or TRBV6-3 and TRBJ2-7; the D gene is possibly TRBD2 (6 bases). Germline V gene data show CDR1 as MNHEY and CDR2 as SVGEGT. This CDR3 comprises 12 residues. The V end was cut by 6 bases, the J end by 5 bases, with 11 bases between. CDR3 DNA: TGTGCCAGCAGCCGAAGGACTAACGAGCAGTACTTC. This translates into CASSRRTNEQYF.

The chain employs TRBV2 and TRBJ2-5, with D perhaps given as TRBD1 or TRBD2 (5 bases each). The germline V and J ends were trimmed by 6 bases and 2 bases, with 10 bases remaining between them. This CDR3 is built from 13 residues. Germline V gene sequence: CDR1 SNHLY, CDR2 FYNNEI. This CDR3 is CASRRGRQETQYF. In nucleotides, the CDR3 is TGTGCCAGCAGGAGGGGCAGGCAAGAGACCCAGTACTTC. Using reference TRBV2 and TRBJ2-5 for the parts outside the CDR3, the full variable domain is EPEVTQTPSHQVTQMGQEVILRCVPISNHLYFYWYRQILGQKVEFLVSFYNNEISEKSEIFDDQFSVERPDGSNFTLKIRSTKLEDSAMYFCASRRGRQETQYFGPGTRLLVL.

The chain combines TRBV2 with TRBJ2-7, with a possible D match to TRBD1 (6 bases). V was cut by 4 bases and J by 7 bases, with 11 bases left in between. The CDR3 runs to 12 residues. Germline V gives CDR1 SNHLY, CDR2 FYNNEI. CDR3 region: CASSGDISEQYF. The CDR3 region has the DNA TGTGCCAGCAGTGGGGACATCTCAGAGCAGTACTTC.

This clonotype was counted at least ten times. This rearrangement joins TRBV2 to TRBJ2-7; D perhaps matches TRBD2 (5 bases). CDR1 SNHLY and CDR2 FYNNEI come from the germline V gene. CDR3 length: 13 amino acids. With 9 bases removed from V and 0 bases from J, the gap between germline ends came to 12 bases. CDR3 in amino acids: CARGVGISYEQYF. CDR3 in DNA: TGTGCCAGGGGAGTTGGTATCTCCTACGAGCAGTACTTC. The complete variable domain, with remaining parts taken from reference TRBV2 and TRBJ2-7, reads EPEVTQTPSHQVTQMGQEVILRCVPISNHLYFYWYRQILGQKVEFLVSFYNNEISEKSEIFDDQFSVERPDGSNFTLKIRSTKLEDSAMYFCARGVGISYEQYFGPGTRLTVT.

This clonotype was seen a few times. This chain connects TRBV2 to TRBJ2-1; 7 bases align to TRBD1. After removal of 5 bases from V and 6 bases from J, the junction contained 10 bases not matched to a gene. The CDR3 totals 15 residues. CDR1 and CDR2 from the germline V gene are SNHLY and FYNNEI. CDR3 DNA sequence: TGTGCCAGCAGTTTTCGACAGGGTCCCCGCAATGAGCAGTTCTTC. It translates to CASSFRQGPRNEQFF. Together with reference TRBV2 and TRBJ2-1, the CDR3 gives the full variable domain: EPEVTQTPSHQVTQMGQEVILRCVPISNHLYFYWYRQILGQKVEFLVSFYNNEISEKSEIFDDQFSVERPDGSNFTLKIRSTKLEDSAMYFCASSFRQGPRNEQFFGPGTRLTVL.

This clonotype occurred many times. The chain joins TRBV12-3 or TRBV12-4 to TRBJ1-2; no definite D call. Trimming shortened V by 3 bases and J by 6 bases, and 8 bases separated the two germline ends. The CDR3 consists of 12 residues. CDR3 amino acids: CASSFGVDGYTF. CDR3 in DNA: TGTGCCAGCAGTTTTGGGGTTGATGGCTACACCTTC.

This clonotype was seen ten or more times. The chain employs TRBV29-1 and TRBJ2-1, with 10 bases that match TRBD2. CDR1 SQVTM and CDR2 ANQGSEA come from the germline V gene. The length of the CDR3 is 15 residues. V gave up 4 bases and J gave up 7 bases; unmatched junction bases: 10. CDR3 sequence reads: CSVVPSGGARNEQFF. For the CDR3, the DNA is TGCAGCGTTGTGCCCAGCGGGGGGGCCAGGAATGAGCAGTTCTTC.

This clonotype has more than one count but fewer than ten. This sequence joins TRBV4-2 and TRBJ2-2; 12 nucleotides align to TRBD2. The CDR3 covers 17 residues. With 0 bases clipped from V and 7 bases from J, the junction kept 6 bases outside the gene matches. The germline V gene has CDR1 LGHNA and CDR2 YNFKEQ. CDR3 loop: CASSQELAGGRLGELFF. The CDR3 DNA reads TGTGCCAGCAGCCAAGAGCTAGCGGGGGGGCGGCTCGGGGAGCTGTTTTTT.

This clonotype has ten or more counts. The chain employs TRBV20-1 and TRBJ2-5; 9 positions agree with TRBD2. Germline V gene sequence: CDR1 DFQATT, CDR2 SNEGSKA (reference sequence). This CDR3 contains 16 residues. Trimming took 0 bases from V and 5 from J; bases not matched to a gene: 10. In nucleotides, the CDR3 is TGCAGTGCTAGAGATCCCCGGGGACTAGCTTTGGAGACCCAGTACTTC. It yields the protein CSARDPRGLALETQYF.

The chain joins TRBV5-1 to TRBJ2-5, with 8 nucleotides matching TRBD2. The CDR3 is 15 residues long. The J segment lost 5 bases and the V segment lost 0 bases, leaving 6 bases of the junction unmatched. Germline V lookup: CDR1 SGHRS, CDR2 YFSETQ. The CDR3 sequence is CASSLAGTSPETQYF. CDR3 bases: TGCGCCAGCAGCTTGGCAGGGACTAGTCCTGAGACCCAGTACTTC.

This rearrangement joins TRBV4-2 to TRBJ1-2; D is unclear. Germline assignment: CDR1 LGHNA and CDR2 YNFKEQ. The CDR3 sequence is 12 residues long. Trimming removed 0 bases from V and 7 bases from J, with 6 bases in between. The CDR3 protein is CASSQDLAGYTF. The CDR3 DNA sequence: TGTGCCAGCAGCCAAGATCTGGCTGGCTACACCTTC.

This clonotype showed up many times. The chain is built from TRBV6-5 and TRBJ2-3; no clear D. V dropped 6 bases and J dropped 6 bases, with 7 bases sitting between them. The germline gives CDR1 MNHEY, CDR2 SVGAGI. The CDR3 covers 11 residues. The CDR3 sequence is CASRNIDTQYF. DNA for the CDR3: TGTGCCAGCAGAAACATCGATACGCAGTATTTT.

This clonotype appeared a few times. The rearrangement uses TRBV7-8 and TRBJ1-2; TRBD1 aligns across 8 bases. The CDR3 consists of 17 residues. The ends lost 5 bases at V and 8 bases at J; junction bases unmatched: 19. Per germline, CDR1 SGHVS and CDR2 FQNEAQ. The DNA of the CDR3 is TGTGCCAGCAGCGAATTCTCCGGAAGACAGGGGATGAGAGGCTACACCTTC. Its protein is CASSEFSGRQGMRGYTF.

This clonotype has at least ten counts. The chain combines TRBV6-5 with TRBJ2-3, with a possible D match to TRBD2 (7 bases). The germline gives CDR1 MNHEY, CDR2 SVGAGI. The V end was cut by 2 bases, the J end by 3 bases, with 12 bases between. This CDR3 has 15 residues. CDR3 nucleotide sequence: TGTGCCAGCAGTTACGTGGGGGGGGCGACAGATACGCAGTATTTT. Its protein product is CASSYVGGATDTQYF.

This clonotype was counted at least ten times. The chain is built from TRBV12-3 or TRBV12-4 and TRBJ1-2; D gene unclear. The V gene lost 2 bases and the J gene lost 0 bases, with 16 bases spanning the gap. The CDR3 runs to 17 residues. The CDR3 protein is CASSLRSDGKTNYGYTF. The CDR3 coding sequence is TGTGCCAGCAGTTTAAGGTCCGACGGGAAAACTAACTATGGCTACACCTTC.

This clonotype was seen repeatedly, ten times or more. The chain links TRBV28 to TRBJ2-1; tentatively, D is TRBD1 (7 bases). The germline gives CDR1 MDHEN, CDR2 SYDVKM. The CDR3 runs 15 residues. V was pared by 6 bases and J by 4 bases, with 16 bases between. This CDR3 reads CASSPRGAGYNEQFF. CDR3 DNA: TGTGCCAGCAGCCCCAGGGGGGCTGGTTACAATGAGCAGTTCTTC.

This clonotype appeared a few times. The V and J genes are TRBV27 and TRBJ2-7; the D is unclear. The CDR3 runs to 12 residues. Between the trimmed V and J ends, which lost 8 bases and 7 bases, there was a span of 15 bases. Germline CDR1 reads MNHEY; CDR2 reads SMNVEV (reference sequence). CDR3 amino acids: CASRSSLLEQYF. The CDR3 DNA follows: TGTGCCAGCCGTTCCTCTTTGTTGGAGCAGTACTTC.

This clonotype was detected many times. The genes are TRBV12-3 or TRBV12-4 and TRBJ2-5; D may be TRBD1 or TRBD2 (5 bases each). This CDR3 contains 15 residues. The germline V and J ends were trimmed by 4 bases and 9 bases, with 21 bases remaining between them. CDR3 amino acids: CASSWDAQVVPAQYF. CDR3 DNA: TGTGCCAGCAGTTGGGACGCGCAAGTAGTTCCGGCCCAGTACTTC.

The sample holds many counts of this clonotype. The CDR3 spells CASSLSRSSSYGYTF. Written as DNA, the CDR3 is TGTGCCAGCAGCTTAAGTCGTAGCTCTTCCTATGGCTACACCTTC. The chain employs TRBV11-2 and TRBJ1-2; D is undetermined. Trimming took 2 bases from V and 4 from J, leaving 14 bases between them. This CDR3 is built from 15 residues. Germline CDR1 reads SGHAT; CDR2 reads FQNNGV.